The present entry profiles one TCR beta chain with its context. The data originate from a study of blood T cell repertoires in COVID-19. In the study overall: T cells, B-cell-depleted T cells, or PBMCs provided the cDNA or gDNA that served as material.

The study recruited people aged about 18 to 90 years across 20 to 30 US areas. Researchers sorted participants into cohorts using their self-reported clinical history. What the recovered Cohort 3 donors had was two negative PCRs, clearance, or symptom resolution. V lost 4 bases, J lost 0 bases, and 13 bases lay in between. The CDR3 sequence is 16 residues long. Germline CDR1 reads LNHDA; CDR2 reads SQIVND (reference sequence). Measured with immunoSEQ multiplex PCR; TCRdb has only the in-frame clones, and not every one. There are some 300,000 clones in the sample; 89% occur only once, and approximately 1.5% lies in the top ten.

Material: PBMCs or T cells enriched from blood (not recorded which). The V gene is TRBV19, the J gene TRBJ1-3, with D unresolved. The sequence came from a woman aged 35 to 49 who had recovered from COVID-19. CDR3 DNA: TGTGCCAGTAGTACTAGATTTCTGAGCTCTGGAAACACCATATATTTT. Its protein product is CASSTRFLSSGNTIYF.